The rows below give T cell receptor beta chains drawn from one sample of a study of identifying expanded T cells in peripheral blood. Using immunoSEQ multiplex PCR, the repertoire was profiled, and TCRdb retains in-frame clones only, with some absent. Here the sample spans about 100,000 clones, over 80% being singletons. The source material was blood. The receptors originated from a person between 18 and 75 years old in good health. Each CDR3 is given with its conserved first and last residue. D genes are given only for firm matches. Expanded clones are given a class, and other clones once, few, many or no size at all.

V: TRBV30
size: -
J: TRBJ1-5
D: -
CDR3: CAWSVQGINQPQHF
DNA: TGTGCCTGGAGTGTACAAGGAATCAATCAGCCCCAGCATTTT

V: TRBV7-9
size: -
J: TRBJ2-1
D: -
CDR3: CASGEGNNEQFF
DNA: TGTGCCAGTGGAGAGGGGAATAATGAGCAGTTCTTC

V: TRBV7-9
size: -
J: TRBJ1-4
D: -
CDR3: CASSLSPREKLFF
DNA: TGTGCCAGCAGCCTGAGCCCTAGGGAAAAACTGTTTTTT

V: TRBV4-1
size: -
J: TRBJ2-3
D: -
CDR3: CASSQDLSADTQYF
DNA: TGCGCCAGCAGCCAAGATCTTAGCGCAGATACGCAGTATTTT

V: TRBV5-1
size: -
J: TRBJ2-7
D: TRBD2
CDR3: CASSDTSGGNRYF
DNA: TGCGCCAGCAGTGATACCAGCGGGGGGAACAGGTACTTC

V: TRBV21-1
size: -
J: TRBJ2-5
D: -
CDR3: CASSKLLAGGRQETQYF
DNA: TGTGCCAGCAGCAAACTACTAGCGGGGGGGCGTCAAGAGACCCAGTACTTC

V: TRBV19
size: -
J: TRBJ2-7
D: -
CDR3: CASSIAYSYEQYF
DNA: TGTGCCAGTAGTATCGCGTACTCCTACGAGCAGTACTTC

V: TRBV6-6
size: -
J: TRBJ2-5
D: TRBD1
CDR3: CASSYSGQGAKETQYF
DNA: TGTGCCAGCAGTTACTCCGGACAGGGGGCTAAGGAGACCCAGTACTTC

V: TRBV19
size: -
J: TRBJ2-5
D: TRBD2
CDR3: CASSIGSLAGVETQYF
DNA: TGTGCCAGTAGTATAGGCTCACTAGCGGGAGTGGAGACCCAGTACTTC

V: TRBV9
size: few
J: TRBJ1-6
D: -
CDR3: CASSVGLNNSPLHF
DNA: TGTGCCAGCAGCGTAGGTCTGAATAATTCACCCCTCCACTTT

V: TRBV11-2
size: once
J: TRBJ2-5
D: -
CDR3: CASSPNRRHQETQYF
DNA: TGTGCCAGCAGCCCCAATCGAAGGCACCAAGAGACCCAGTACTTC

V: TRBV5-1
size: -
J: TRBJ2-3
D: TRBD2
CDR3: CASSPTSGPTDTQYF
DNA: TGCGCCAGCAGTCCGACTAGCGGGCCCACAGATACGCAGTATTTT

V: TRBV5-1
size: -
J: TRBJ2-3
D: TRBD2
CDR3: CASSLSSGGFDTQYF
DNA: TGCGCCAGCAGCTTATCTAGCGGGGGGTTCGATACGCAGTATTTT

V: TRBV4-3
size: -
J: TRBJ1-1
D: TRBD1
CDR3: CASSLGTGVRGTEAFF
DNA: TGCGCCAGCAGCTTAGGGACAGGGGTTCGAGGCACTGAAGCTTTCTTT

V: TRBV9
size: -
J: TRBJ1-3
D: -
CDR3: CASSTLRTGNTIYF
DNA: TGTGCCAGCAGTACCTTGAGAACGGGAAACACCATATATTTT

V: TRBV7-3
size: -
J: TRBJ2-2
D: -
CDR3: CASSSTTTRTGELFF
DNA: TGTGCCAGCAGCTCGACAACTACCCGCACCGGGGAGCTGTTTTTT

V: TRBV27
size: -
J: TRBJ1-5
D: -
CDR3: CASSFGGNQPQHF
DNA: TGTGCCAGCAGTTTCGGAGGCAATCAGCCCCAGCATTTT

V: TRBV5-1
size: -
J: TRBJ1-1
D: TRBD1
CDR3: CASSFRTGGENTEAFF
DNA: TGCGCCAGCAGCTTCAGGACAGGGGGAGAGAACACTGAAGCTTTCTTT

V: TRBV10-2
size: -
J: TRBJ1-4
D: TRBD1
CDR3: CASSRTGGAEKLFF
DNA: TGCGCCAGCAGCCGGACAGGGGGAGCGGAAAAACTGTTTTTT

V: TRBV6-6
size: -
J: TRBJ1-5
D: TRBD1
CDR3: CASSSQGGSNQPQHF
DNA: TGTGCCAGCAGTTCGCAGGGGGGCAGCAATCAGCCCCAGCATTTT

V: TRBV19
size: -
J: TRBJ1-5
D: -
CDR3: CASSIGDGGPRRNQPQHF
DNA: TGTGCCAGTAGTATAGGAGACGGGGGGCCGCGGCGGAATCAGCCCCAGCATTTT

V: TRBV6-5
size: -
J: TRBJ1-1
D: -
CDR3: CASSAPRGTNTEAFF
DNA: TGTGCCAGCAGTGCTCCGAGAGGGACGAACACTGAAGCTTTCTTT

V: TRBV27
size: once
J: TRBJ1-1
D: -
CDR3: CATRGNTEAFF
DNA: TGTGCCACCCGGGGGAACACTGAAGCTTTCTTT

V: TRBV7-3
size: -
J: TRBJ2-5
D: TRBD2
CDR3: CASSRTSDKETQYF
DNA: TGTGCCAGCAGCCGGACTAGCGACAAAGAGACCCAGTACTTC

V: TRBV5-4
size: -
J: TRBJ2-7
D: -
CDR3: CASSLGLGGYEQYF
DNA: TGTGCCAGCAGTTTAGGGTTGGGTGGCTACGAGCAGTACTTC

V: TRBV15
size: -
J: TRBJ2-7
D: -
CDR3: CATSRDTGFYEQYF
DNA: TGTGCCACCAGCAGGGACACGGGCTTCTACGAGCAGTACTTC

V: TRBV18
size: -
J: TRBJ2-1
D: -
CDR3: CASSPRDPNNEQFF
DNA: TGTGCCAGCTCACCACGGGACCCAAACAATGAGCAGTTCTTC

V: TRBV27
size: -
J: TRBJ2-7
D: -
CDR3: CASSPTAGLSYEQYF
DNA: TGTGCCAGCAGTCCTACCGCGGGGCTCTCCTACGAGCAGTACTTC

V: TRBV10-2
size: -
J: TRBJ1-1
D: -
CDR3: CASSGGEGVNTEAFF
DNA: TGCGCCAGCAGTGGGGGTGAGGGGGTGAACACTGAAGCTTTCTTT

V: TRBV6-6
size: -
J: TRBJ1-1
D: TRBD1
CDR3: CATSTGQNTEAFF
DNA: TGTGCCACTTCGACAGGGCAGAACACTGAAGCTTTCTTT

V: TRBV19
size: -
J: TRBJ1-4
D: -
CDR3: CASRMGEGGPTNEKLFF
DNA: TGTGCCAGTAGAATGGGAGAGGGAGGACCAACTAATGAAAAACTGTTTTTT

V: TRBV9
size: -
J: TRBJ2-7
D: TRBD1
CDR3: CASSDRDSSYEQYF
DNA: TGTGCCAGCAGCGACCGGGACAGCTCCTACGAGCAGTACTTC

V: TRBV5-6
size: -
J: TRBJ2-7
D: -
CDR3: CASSLSSISYEQYF
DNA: TGTGCCAGCAGCTTGAGTAGCATCTCCTACGAGCAGTACTTC

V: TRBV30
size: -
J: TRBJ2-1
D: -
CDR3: CVGRTGFAQFF
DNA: TGTGTCGGGAGGACAGGCTTTGCGCAGTTCTTC

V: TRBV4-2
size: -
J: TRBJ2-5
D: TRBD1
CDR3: CASSQDRERGTQYF
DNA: TGTGCCAGCAGCCAGGACAGGGAAAGGGGGACCCAGTACTTC

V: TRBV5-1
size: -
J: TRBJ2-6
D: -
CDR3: CASSESSGANVLTF
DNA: TGCGCCAGCAGCGAAAGCTCTGGGGCCAACGTCCTGACTTTC

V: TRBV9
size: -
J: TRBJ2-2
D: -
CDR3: CASSTTPGSIARTGELFF
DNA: TGTGCCAGCAGCACTACCCCCGGGTCCATAGCCAGGACCGGGGAGCTGTTTTTT

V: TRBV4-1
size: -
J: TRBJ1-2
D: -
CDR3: CASSQAGRTGGYGYTF
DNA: TGCGCCAGCAGCCAGGCCGGACGAACAGGAGGCTATGGCTACACCTTC

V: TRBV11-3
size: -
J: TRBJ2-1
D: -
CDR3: CASRGSLGVNEQFF
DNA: TGTGCCAGCAGGGGGAGCCTCGGGGTGAATGAGCAGTTCTTC

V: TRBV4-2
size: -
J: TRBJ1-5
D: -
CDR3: CASSQGLFGDQPQHF
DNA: TGTGCCAGCAGCCAAGGTTTATTCGGGGATCAGCCCCAGCATTTT

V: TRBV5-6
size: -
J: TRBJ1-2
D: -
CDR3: CASRWGSGNGYTF
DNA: TGTGCCAGCAGGTGGGGGTCTGGTAATGGCTACACCTTC

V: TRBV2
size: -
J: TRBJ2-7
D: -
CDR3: CASRGLYYEQYF
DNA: TGTGCCAGCAGGGGACTTTACTACGAGCAGTACTTC